This T cell receptor (beta chain) was observed in a study of TIL therapy for anti-PD-1-resistant metastatic lung cancer. Turning to the study itself: A handful of tumors were EGFR-mutant and two were ALK-rearranged. Tumors carried a median about 1.5 non-synonymous mutations per megabase.

The CDR3 loop spans 12 amino acids. Germline V CDR1 and CDR2: WSHSY, SAAADI. V was clipped by 2 bases and J by 6 bases, with 4 bases between them. The libraries were made with immunoSEQ v3. The table came from immunoSEQ multiplex PCR; TCRdb's copy has only in-frame clones and leaves some out. The sample yields approximately 87,000 clones, around three fifths seen once. The time point was: pre-treatment sample, taken before nivolumab and TIL therapy. Tumor tissue came from excised metastases, mostly pleural nodules or supraclavicular lymph nodes. Regarding the study as a whole: TIL cultures after expansion showed higher clonality and lower diversity than baseline tumor (median about 6% vs 30%).

This clone came up a few times. What it recognizes is unknown. The sample was tumor tissue, taken at baseline. The receptor comes from a person between 25 and 80 years old with non-small cell lung cancer. V gene TRBV10-2 combines with J gene TRBJ1-4; D remains ambiguous. CDR3 DNA: TGCGCCAGCAGTGAGCGGGATGAAAAACTGTTTTTT. It yields the protein CASSERDEKLFF.